One sample yielded the 12 T cell receptor beta chains listed below, sequenced in a study of blood T cell repertoires in COVID-19 (dated by TCRdb to the early 2020s). The library relied on the immunoSEQ multiplex PCR assay. The source is immuneACCESS, and TCRdb retained only in-frame sequences with V and J called. Part of the clones is not carried over; for the studies checked, unresolved V genes explain less than half of this, and the remainder is unexplained. The sample has about 220,000 clones on record, around 84% of them singletons. The top ten constitute approximately 7.3% of the sample. Sequencing used PBMCs or T cells enriched from blood (not recorded which). The receptors were sampled from a middle-aged woman who had recovered from COVID-19.

The genes are TRBV7-9 and TRBJ2-7; D perhaps matches TRBD2 (5 bases). The CDR3 runs 13 residues. Germline CDR1 SEHNR, CDR2 FQNEAQ (reference sequence). Trimming stripped 3 bases from V and 6 bases from J, with 12 bases between. The CDR3 DNA follows: TGTGCCAGCAGCTTGTTGGGCCGGGGCGAGCAGTACGTC. Protein product: CASSLLGRGEQYV.

The chain combines TRBV11-2 with TRBJ1-5, with D unclear. V lost 0 bases to trimming and J lost 3 bases, with 9 bases between them. Per the germline V gene, CDR1 is SGHAT and CDR2 is FQNNGV. The CDR3 has 15 amino acids. In DNA form, the CDR3 reads TGTGCCAGCAGCTTAGAGGGAGGAATCAATCAGCCCCAGCATTTT. Protein: CASSLEGGINQPQHF. Filled out from reference TRBV11-2 and TRBJ1-5, the complete variable domain reads EAGVAQSPRYKIIEKRQSVAFWCNPISGHATLYWYQQILGQGPKLLIQFQNNGVVDDSQLPKDRFSAERLKGVDSTLKIQPAKLEDSAVYLCASSLEGGINQPQHFGDGTRLSIL.

This chain joins TRBV14 and TRBJ1-4, with 7 bases aligning to TRBD1. With V trimmed by 4 bases and J by 2 bases, 4 bases remained unmatched. The germline V gene encodes CDR1 SGHDN and CDR2 FVKESK. This CDR3 is 15 amino acids long. CDR3 nucleotides: TGTGCCAGCAGCCCTCGACAGGGCACTAATGAAAAACTGTTTTTT. It translates to CASSPRQGTNEKLFF.

The genes are TRBV12-3 or TRBV12-4 and TRBJ1-2; D might be TRBD1 (6 bases). This CDR3 contains 13 residues. Trimming took 4 bases from V and 4 from J, leaving 10 bases between them. The DNA of the CDR3 is TGTGCCAGCAGTTGGGGGGGCGGCTATGGCTACACCTTC. Its translation is CASSWGGGYGYTF.

The chain employs TRBV11-2 and TRBJ2-5, with TRBD2 matching 8 bases. This CDR3 has 16 residues. Losses at the gene ends were 1 base for V and 5 bases for J; bases not matched to a gene: 9. The germline CDR1 and CDR2 sequences are SGHAT and FQNNGV. The CDR3 spells CASSLGSSGLGETQYF. The CDR3 bases are TGTGCCAGCAGCTTAGGTTCTAGCGGGCTGGGTGAGACCCAGTACTTC.

The CDR3 bases are TGTGCCAGTAGCTCCCAGGGCTCCCCTAATGAAAAACTGTTTTTT. This translates into CASSSQGSPNEKLFF. This chain links TRBV19 with TRBJ1-4; the D gene is possibly TRBD1 (5 bases). The CDR3 spans 15 residues. The germline V gene has CDR1 LNHDA and CDR2 SQIVND (reference sequence). Trimming left V 6 bases short and J 3 bases short, with 14 bases between. Variable domain in full (rest from reference TRBV19 and TRBJ1-4): DGGITQSPKYLFRKEGQNVTLSCEQNLNHDAMYWYRQDPGQGLRLIYYSQIVNDFQKGDIAEGYSVSREKKESFPLTVTSAQKNPTAFYLCASSSQGSPNEKLFFGSGTQLSVL.

V gene TRBV18 combines with J gene TRBJ1-2; no definite D call. The CDR3 extends over 16 amino acids. The germline V gene encodes CDR1 KGHSH and CDR2 LQKENI. V was pared by 2 bases and J by 0 bases, with 13 bases between. This CDR3 reads CASSPNSALANYGYTF. CDR3 bases: TGTGCCAGCTCACCAAATTCCGCTCTAGCTAACTATGGCTACACCTTC. The variable domain in full, completed from reference TRBV18 and TRBJ1-2, reads NAGVMQNPRHLVRRRGQEARLRCSPMKGHSHVYWYRQLPEEGLKFMVYLQKENIIDESGMPKERFSAEFPKEGPSILRIQQVVRGDSAAYFCASSPNSALANYGYTFGSGTRLTVV.

The rearrangement joins TRBV28 to TRBJ2-2; 9 bases fit TRBD1. CDR1 is MDHEN, CDR2 SYDVKM, per germline. V lost 5 bases and J lost 3; bases outside the gene matches: 10. The CDR3 has 17 amino acids. CDR3 bases: TGTGCCAGCAGTATTCAACCGGGACAGGGATACACCGGGGAGCTGTTTTTT. Translation gives CASSIQPGQGYTGELFF.

The chain carries TRBV9 and TRBJ1-1, with D unclear. Between the trimmed V and J ends, which lost 0 bases and 0 bases, there was a span of 6 bases. Germline V gene data show CDR1 as SGDLS and CDR2 as YYNGEE. This CDR3 is built from 14 residues. CDR3 region: CASSVDTVNTEAFF. CDR3 in DNA: TGTGCCAGCAGCGTAGATACGGTGAACACTGAAGCTTTCTTT.

This clone was detected a few times. V is TRBV18 and J is TRBJ2-5; 11 bases map to TRBD2. Losses at the gene ends were 0 bases for V and 5 bases for J; bases not matched to a gene: 2. The germline CDR1 and CDR2 sequences are KGHSH and LQKENI. The CDR3 has 15 residues. The CDR3 here is CASSPPSSGGETQYF. In DNA form, the CDR3 reads TGTGCCAGCTCACCACCGTCTAGCGGGGGGGAGACCCAGTACTTC.

In its sample, this clone was seen many times. V gene TRBV27 combines with J gene TRBJ1-4; 11 bases match TRBD1. Germline V gene data show CDR1 as MNHEY and CDR2 as SMNVEV (reference sequence). This CDR3 spans 18 amino acids. The ends lost 2 bases at V and 1 base at J; junction bases unmatched: 6. Written as DNA, the CDR3 is TGTGCCAGCAGTTTACGGCCGGGGACAGGGGGAACTAATGAAAAACTGTTTTTT. Translation gives CASSLRPGTGGTNEKLFF.

This sequence joins TRBV10-3 and TRBJ1-1; 7 positions match TRBD1. Germline values: CDR1 ENHRY, CDR2 SYGVKD. V shed 2 bases, J shed 11 bases, and the junction held 2 bases outside the gene matches. This CDR3 region has 11 residues. CDR3 sequence reads: CAISEEGAAFF. DNA for the CDR3: TGTGCCATCAGTGAGGAGGGGGCGGCTTTCTTT.